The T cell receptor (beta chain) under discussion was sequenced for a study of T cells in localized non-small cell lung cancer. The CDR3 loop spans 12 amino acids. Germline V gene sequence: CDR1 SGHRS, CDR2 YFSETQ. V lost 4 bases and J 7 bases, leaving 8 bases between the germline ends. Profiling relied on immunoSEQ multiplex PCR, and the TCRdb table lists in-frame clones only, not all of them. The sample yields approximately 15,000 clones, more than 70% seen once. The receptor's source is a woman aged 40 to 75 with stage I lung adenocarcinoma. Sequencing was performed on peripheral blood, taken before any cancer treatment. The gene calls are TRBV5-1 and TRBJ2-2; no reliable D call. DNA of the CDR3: TGCGCCAGCAGCATCCTCAACGGGGAGCTGTTTTTT. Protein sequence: CASSILNGELFF.